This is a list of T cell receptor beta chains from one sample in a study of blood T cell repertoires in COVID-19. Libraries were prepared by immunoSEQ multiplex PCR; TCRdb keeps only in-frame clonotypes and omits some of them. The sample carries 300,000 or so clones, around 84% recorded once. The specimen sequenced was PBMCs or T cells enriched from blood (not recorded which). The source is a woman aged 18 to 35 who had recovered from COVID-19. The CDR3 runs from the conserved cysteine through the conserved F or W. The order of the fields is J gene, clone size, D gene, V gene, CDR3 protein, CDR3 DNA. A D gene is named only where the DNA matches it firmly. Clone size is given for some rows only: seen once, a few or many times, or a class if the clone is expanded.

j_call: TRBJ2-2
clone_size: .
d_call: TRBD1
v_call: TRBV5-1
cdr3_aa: CASRGTGGFTGELFF
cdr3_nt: TGCGCCAGCAGGGGGACAGGGGGCTTCACCGGGGAGCTGTTTTTT

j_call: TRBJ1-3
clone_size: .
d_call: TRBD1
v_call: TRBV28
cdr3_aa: CASSSTGQGAPGNTIYF
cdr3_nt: TGTGCCAGCAGTTCGACCGGACAGGGGGCACCTGGAAACACCATATATTTT

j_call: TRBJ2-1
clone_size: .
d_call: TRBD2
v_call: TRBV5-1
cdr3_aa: CASSLVSMSGAGGNEQFF
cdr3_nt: TGCGCCAGCAGCTTGGTCTCTATGTCCGGAGCGGGAGGCAATGAGCAGTTCTTC

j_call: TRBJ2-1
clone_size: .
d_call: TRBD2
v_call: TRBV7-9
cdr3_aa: CASGPHRGGYNEQFF
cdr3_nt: TGTGCCAGCGGCCCCCACCGCGGGGGTTACAATGAGCAGTTCTTC

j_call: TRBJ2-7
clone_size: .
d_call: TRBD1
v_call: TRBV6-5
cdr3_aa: CASLPRDSLIYEQYF
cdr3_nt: TGTGCCAGCCTCCCCCGGGACAGTTTAATCTACGAGCAGTACTTC

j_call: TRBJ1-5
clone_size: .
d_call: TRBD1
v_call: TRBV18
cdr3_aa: CASSSDRGSNQPQHF
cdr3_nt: TGTGCCAGCTCATCCGACAGGGGCAGCAATCAGCCCCAGCATTTT

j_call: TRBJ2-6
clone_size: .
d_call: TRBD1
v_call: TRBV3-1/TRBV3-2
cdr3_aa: CASSLSTGVLSGANVLTF
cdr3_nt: TGTGCCAGCAGCCTATCGACAGGGGTCCTCTCTGGGGCCAACGTCCTGACTTTC

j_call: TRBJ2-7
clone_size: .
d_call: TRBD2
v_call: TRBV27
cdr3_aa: CASSWGGYEQYF
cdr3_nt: TGTGCCAGCAGTTGGGGGGGCTACGAGCAGTACTTC

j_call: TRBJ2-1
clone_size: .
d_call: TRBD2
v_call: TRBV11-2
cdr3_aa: CASSTRLAGAGHNEQFF
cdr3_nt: TGTGCCAGCAGCACCCGACTAGCGGGAGCGGGCCACAATGAGCAGTTCTTC

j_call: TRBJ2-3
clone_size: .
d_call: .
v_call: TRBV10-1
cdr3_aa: CASSELGGLGPGSTDTQYF
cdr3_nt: TGCGCCAGCAGTGAGTTAGGCGGGTTAGGCCCGGGAAGCACAGATACGCAGTATTTT

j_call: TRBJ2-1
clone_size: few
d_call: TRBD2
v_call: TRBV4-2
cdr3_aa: CASSYQRGAPYNEQFF
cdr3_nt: TGTGCCAGCAGCTACCAGCGGGGGGCGCCCTACAATGAGCAGTTCTTC

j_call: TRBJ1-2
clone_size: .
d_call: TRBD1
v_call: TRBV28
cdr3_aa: CASSWGQDYGYTF
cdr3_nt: TGTGCCAGCAGCTGGGGACAGGATTATGGCTACACCTTC

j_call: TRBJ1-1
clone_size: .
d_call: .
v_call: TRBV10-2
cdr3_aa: CASSSEQGEAFF
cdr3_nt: TGCGCCAGCAGCTCTGAACAGGGTGAAGCTTTCTTT

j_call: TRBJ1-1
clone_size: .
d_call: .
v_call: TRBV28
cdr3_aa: CASSRIDPRGAFF
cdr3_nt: TGTGCCAGCAGTAGAATTGACCCAAGGGGAGCTTTCTTT

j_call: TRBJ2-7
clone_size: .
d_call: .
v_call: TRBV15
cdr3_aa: CATSRTEGVLSYEQYF
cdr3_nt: TGTGCCACCAGCAGAACTGAAGGGGTGTTATCCTACGAGCAGTACTTC

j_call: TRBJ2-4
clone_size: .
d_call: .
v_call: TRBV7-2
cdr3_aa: CASSLELAKNIQYF
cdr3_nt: TGTGCCAGCAGCTTAGAACTAGCCAAAAACATTCAGTACTTC

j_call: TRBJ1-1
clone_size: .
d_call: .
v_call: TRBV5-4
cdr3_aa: CASSQDGSHTEAFF
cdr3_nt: TGTGCCAGCAGCCAGGATGGGAGCCACACTGAAGCTTTCTTT

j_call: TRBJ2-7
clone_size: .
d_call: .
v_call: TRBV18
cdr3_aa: CASSPTGQLKYDEQYF
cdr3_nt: TGTGCCAGCTCACCGACCGGACAGTTAAAGTACGACGAGCAGTACTTC

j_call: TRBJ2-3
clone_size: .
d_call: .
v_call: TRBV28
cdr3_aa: CASSSSEDTDTQYF
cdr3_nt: TGTGCCAGCAGTAGCTCTGAGGACACAGATACGCAGTATTTT

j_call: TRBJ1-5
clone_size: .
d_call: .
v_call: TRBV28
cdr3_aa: CASSGGNQPQHF
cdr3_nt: TGTGCCAGCTCGGGGGGAAATCAGCCCCAGCATTTT

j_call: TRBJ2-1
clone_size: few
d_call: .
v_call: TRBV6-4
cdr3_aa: CASSDLGHRTYNEQFF
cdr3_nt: TGTGCCAGCAGTGATCTGGGACATCGGACCTACAATGAGCAGTTCTTC

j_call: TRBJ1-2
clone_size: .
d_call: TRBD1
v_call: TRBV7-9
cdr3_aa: CASSRYGDRDYGYTF
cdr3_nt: TGTGCCAGCAGCCGATACGGGGACAGGGACTATGGCTACACCTTC

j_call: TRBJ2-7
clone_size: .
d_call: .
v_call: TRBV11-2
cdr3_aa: CASSPIGYEQYF
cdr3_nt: TGTGCCAGCAGCCCCATCGGGTACGAGCAGTACTTC

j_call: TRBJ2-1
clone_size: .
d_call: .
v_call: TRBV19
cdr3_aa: CASSIEGVGEQFF
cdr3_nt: TGTGCCAGTAGTATAGAAGGGGTGGGGGAGCAGTTCTTC

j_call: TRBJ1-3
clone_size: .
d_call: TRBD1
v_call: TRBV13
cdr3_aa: CASSLGRGLGNTIYF
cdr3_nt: TGTGCCAGCAGCTTGGGCAGGGGGCTTGGAAACACCATATATTTT

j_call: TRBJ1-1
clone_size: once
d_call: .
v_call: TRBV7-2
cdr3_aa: CASSSMNTEAFF
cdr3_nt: TGTGCCAGCAGCTCCATGAACACTGAAGCTTTCTTT

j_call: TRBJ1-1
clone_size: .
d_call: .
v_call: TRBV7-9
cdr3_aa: CASSLERVAVNTEAFF
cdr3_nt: TGTGCCAGCAGCTTAGAGCGGGTGGCGGTGAACACTGAAGCTTTCTTT

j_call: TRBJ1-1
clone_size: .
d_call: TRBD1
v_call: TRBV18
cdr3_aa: CASSLRQGAPIDTEAFF
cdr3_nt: TGTGCCAGCTCACTAAGACAGGGGGCCCCAATAGACACTGAAGCTTTCTTT

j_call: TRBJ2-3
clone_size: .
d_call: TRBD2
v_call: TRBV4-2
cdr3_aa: CASSEGLAGVADTQYF
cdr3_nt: TGTGCCAGCAGCGAGGGACTAGCGGGAGTAGCGGATACGCAGTATTTT

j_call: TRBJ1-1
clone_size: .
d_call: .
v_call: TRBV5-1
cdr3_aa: CASSLTRANMNTEAFF
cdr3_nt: TGCGCCAGCAGCTTAACCAGGGCAAACATGAACACTGAAGCTTTCTTT

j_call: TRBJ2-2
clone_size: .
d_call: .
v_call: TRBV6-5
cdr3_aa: CASRAFAGELFF
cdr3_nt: TGTGCCAGCAGGGCTTTTGCTGGGGAGCTGTTTTTT

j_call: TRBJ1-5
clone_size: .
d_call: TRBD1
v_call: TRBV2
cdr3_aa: CASSGQGNQPQHF
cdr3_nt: TGTGCCAGCAGCGGACAGGGCAATCAGCCCCAGCATTTT

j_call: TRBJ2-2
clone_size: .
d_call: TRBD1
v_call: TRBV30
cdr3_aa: CAWRQRSTKDRASGELFF
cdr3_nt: TGTGCCTGGCGCCAACGATCAACAAAAGACAGGGCCTCGGGGGAGCTGTTTTTT

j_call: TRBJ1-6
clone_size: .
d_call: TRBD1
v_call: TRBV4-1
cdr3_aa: CASSSPGQVRGSPLHF
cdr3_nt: TGCGCCAGCAGCTCGCCGGGACAGGTTCGTGGGTCACCCCTCCACTTT

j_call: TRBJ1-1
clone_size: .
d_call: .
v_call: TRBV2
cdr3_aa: CASSKQAVAFF
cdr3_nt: TGTGCCAGCAGTAAACAGGCAGTAGCTTTCTTT

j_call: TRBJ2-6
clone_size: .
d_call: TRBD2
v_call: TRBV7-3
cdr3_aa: CASSQGGDTNVLTF
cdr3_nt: TGTGCCAGCAGCCAGGGAGGGGATACCAACGTCCTGACTTTC

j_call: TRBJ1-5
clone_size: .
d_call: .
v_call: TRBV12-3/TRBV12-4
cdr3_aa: CASRRGIHQPQHF
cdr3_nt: TGTGCCAGCAGGCGCGGGATCCATCAGCCCCAGCATTTT

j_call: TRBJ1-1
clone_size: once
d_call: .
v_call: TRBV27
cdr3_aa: CASSLGAGTEAFF
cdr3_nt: TGTGCCAGCAGTTTGGGGGCCGGCACTGAAGCTTTCTTT

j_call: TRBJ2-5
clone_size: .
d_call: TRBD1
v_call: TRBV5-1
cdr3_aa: CASSHDRGVETQYF
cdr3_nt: TGCGCCAGCAGCCACGACAGGGGGGTGGAGACCCAGTACTTC

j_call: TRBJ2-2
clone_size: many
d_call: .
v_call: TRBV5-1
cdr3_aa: CASSFSGNTGELFF
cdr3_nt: TGCGCCAGCAGCTTTAGCGGGAACACCGGGGAGCTGTTTTTT

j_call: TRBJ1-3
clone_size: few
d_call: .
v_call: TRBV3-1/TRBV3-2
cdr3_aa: CASSLNTDSHGNTIYF
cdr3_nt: TGTGCCAGCAGCTTAAACACCGACAGCCACGGAAACACCATATATTTT

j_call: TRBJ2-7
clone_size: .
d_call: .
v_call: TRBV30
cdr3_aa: CAWSVVFFSEQYF
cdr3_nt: TGTGCCTGGAGTGTAGTCTTCTTCAGCGAGCAGTACTTC

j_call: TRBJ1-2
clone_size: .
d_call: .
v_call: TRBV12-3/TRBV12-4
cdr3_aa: CASTLGGLYGYTF
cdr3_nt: TGTGCCAGCACCCTCGGGGGTCTTTATGGCTACACCTTC

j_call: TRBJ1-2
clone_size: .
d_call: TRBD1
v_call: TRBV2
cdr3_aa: CASKDRDDGYTF
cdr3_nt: TGTGCCAGCAAGGACAGGGATGATGGCTACACCTTC

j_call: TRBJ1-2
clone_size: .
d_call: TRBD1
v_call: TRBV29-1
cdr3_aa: CSVEGDREGNYGYTF
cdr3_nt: TGCAGCGTTGAGGGAGACAGGGAAGGTAACTATGGCTACACCTTC

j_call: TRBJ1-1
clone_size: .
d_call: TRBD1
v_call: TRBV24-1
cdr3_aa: CATRDSSNTEAFF
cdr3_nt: TGTGCCACCCGGGACAGCTCGAACACTGAAGCTTTCTTT

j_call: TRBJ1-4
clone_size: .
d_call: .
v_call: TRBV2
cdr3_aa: CASSEGAAGGEKLFF
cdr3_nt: TGTGCCAGCAGTGAAGGGGCGGCAGGAGGTGAAAAACTGTTTTTT

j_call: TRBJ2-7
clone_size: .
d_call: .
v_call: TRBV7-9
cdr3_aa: CASSLSGGSGSYEQYF
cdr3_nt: TGTGCCAGCAGCCTCTCCGGGGGAAGTGGCTCCTACGAGCAGTACTTC

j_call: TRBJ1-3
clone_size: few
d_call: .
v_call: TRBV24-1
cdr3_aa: CATSERRRIVMGNTIYF
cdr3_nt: TGTGCCACCAGTGAACGTCGGCGGATTGTTATGGGAAACACCATATATTTT

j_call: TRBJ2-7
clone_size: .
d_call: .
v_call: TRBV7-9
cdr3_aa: CATFGQSPYEQYF
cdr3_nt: TGTGCCACCTTTGGACAGAGTCCTTACGAGCAGTACTTC

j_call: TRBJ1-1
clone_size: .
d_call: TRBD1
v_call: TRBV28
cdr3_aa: CASSLFQGASTNTEAFF
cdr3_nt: TGTGCCAGCAGTTTGTTCCAGGGGGCCTCCACGAACACTGAAGCTTTCTTT

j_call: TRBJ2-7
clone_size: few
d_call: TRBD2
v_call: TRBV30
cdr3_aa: CAWSIRLAGDEQYF
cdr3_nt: TGTGCCTGGAGTATCAGACTAGCGGGAGATGAGCAGTACTTC

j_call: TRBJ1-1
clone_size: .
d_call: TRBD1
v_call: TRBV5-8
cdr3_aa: CASSRYTGTGGPGTEAFF
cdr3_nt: TGTGCCAGCAGCCGTTATACCGGGACAGGGGGCCCGGGGACTGAAGCTTTCTTT